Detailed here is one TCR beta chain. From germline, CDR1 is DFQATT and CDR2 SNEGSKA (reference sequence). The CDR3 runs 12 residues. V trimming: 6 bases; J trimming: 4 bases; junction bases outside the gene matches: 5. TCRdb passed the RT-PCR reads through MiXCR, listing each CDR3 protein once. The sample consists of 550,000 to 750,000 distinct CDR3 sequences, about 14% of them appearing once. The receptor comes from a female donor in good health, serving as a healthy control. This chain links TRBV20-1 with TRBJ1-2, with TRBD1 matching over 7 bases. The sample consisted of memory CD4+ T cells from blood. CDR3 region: CSASGQSYGYTF. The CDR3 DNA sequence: TGCAGTGCCTCGGGACAGTCCTATGGCTACACCTTC.